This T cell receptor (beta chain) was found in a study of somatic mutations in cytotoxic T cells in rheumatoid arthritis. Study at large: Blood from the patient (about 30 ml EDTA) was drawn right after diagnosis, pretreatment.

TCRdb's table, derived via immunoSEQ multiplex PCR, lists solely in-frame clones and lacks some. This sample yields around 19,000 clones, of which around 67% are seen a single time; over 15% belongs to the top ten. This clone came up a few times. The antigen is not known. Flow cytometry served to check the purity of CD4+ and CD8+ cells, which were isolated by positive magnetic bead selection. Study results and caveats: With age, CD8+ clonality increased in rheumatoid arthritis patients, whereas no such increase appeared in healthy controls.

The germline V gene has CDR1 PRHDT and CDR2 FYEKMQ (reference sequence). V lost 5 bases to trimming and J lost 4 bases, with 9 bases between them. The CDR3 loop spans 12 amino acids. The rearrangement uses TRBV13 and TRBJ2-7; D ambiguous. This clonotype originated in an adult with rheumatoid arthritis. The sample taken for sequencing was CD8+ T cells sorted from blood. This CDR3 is CASSPLGYEQYF. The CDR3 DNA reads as TGTGCCAGCAGCCCCCTAGGTTACGAGCAGTACTTC.